These 12 T cell receptor beta chains came from one sample sequenced in a study of blood T cell repertoires in COVID-19. Produced via immunoSEQ multiplex PCR; TCRdb's table is partial and in-frame only. The sample carries about 140,000 clones, approximately 78% recorded once. The specimen sequenced was peripheral blood. The receptors come from a woman of 80 years or more with acute or convalescent COVID-19.

CDR3 loop: CASSQDRGGTQYF. In nucleotides, the CDR3 is TGCGCCAGCAGCCAAGATCGGGGGGGGACCCAGTACTTC. The rearrangement links TRBV4-1 to TRBJ2-5; 8 bases align to TRBD2. This CDR3 contains 13 residues. The trim removed 0 bases at V and 7 bases at J, leaving 1 base unmatched. CDR1 and CDR2 from the germline V gene are MGHRA and YSYEKL.

CDR3 sequence: CAWTSGSGGNTDTQYF. The CDR3 DNA follows: TGTGCCTGGACATCGGGTAGCGGGGGGAACACAGATACGCAGTATTTT. The chain combines TRBV30 with TRBJ2-3; TRBD2 aligns across 10 bases. V was clipped by 4 bases and J by 2 bases; unmatched bases: 9. Germline-derived CDR1 and CDR2 are GTSNPN and SVGIG (reference sequence). This CDR3 is built from 16 residues. Together with reference TRBV30 and TRBJ2-3, the CDR3 gives the full variable domain: SQTIHQWPATLVQPVGSPLSLECTVEGTSNPNLYWYRQAAGRGLQLLFYSVGIGQISSEVPQNLSASRPQDRQFILSSKKLLLSDSGFYLCAWTSGSGGNTDTQYFGPGTRLTVL.

The gene calls are TRBV3-1 (or the pseudogene TRBV3-2) and TRBJ2-1; D might be TRBD2 (7 bases). The ends were cut back, 0 bases at V and 10 bases at J, with 19 bases in the middle. Germline loops: CDR1 LGHDT, CDR2 YNNKEL (reference sequence). The CDR3 totals 16 residues. The CDR3 loop is CASSQDFRGALIEQFF. The CDR3 DNA sequence: TGTGCCAGCAGCCAAGATTTTCGGGGGGCATTGATAGAGCAGTTCTTC.

The chain joins TRBV5-1 to TRBJ2-1; 11 bases match TRBD1. Germline values: CDR1 SGHRS, CDR2 YFSETQ. Losses at the gene ends were 5 bases for V and 3 bases for J; bases not matched to a gene: 4. The CDR3 has 15 amino acids. For the CDR3, the DNA is TGCGCCAGCAGGATGGGACAGGGGGTCTACAATGAGCAGTTCTTC. Encoded protein: CASRMGQGVYNEQFF.

In its sample, this clone was seen once. The rearrangement joins TRBV5-1 to TRBJ2-3; TRBD2 is a possible D gene (5 bases). V lost 4 bases, J lost 0 bases, and 12 bases lay in between. Germline CDR1 and CDR2: SGHRS and YFSETQ. The CDR3 length is 15 residues. The CDR3 DNA follows: TGCGCCAGCAGCGCGGGCACTCATAGCACAGATACGCAGTATTTT. Its translation is CASSAGTHSTDTQYF.

J is TRBJ2-1 and V is TRBV7-2; tentatively, D is TRBD2 (6 bases). The CDR3 sequence is 17 residues long. The germline V gene encodes CDR1 SGHTA and CDR2 FQGNSA. The V end lost 4 bases, the J end lost 5 bases, and 21 bases lay between the germline ends. The CDR3 protein is CASSSLGRGAPNNEQFF. Here the CDR3 DNA reads TGTGCCAGCAGCTCCTTGGGGCGGGGAGCTCCTAACAATGAGCAGTTCTTC.

V gene TRBV18 combines with J gene TRBJ2-4, with a possible D match to TRBD2 (5 bases). CDR3 length equals 17 residues. The V gene's germline CDR1 is KGHSH and CDR2 LQKENI. V shed 3 bases and J shed 7 bases, with 22 bases lying between them. The chain's CDR3 is CASSPSRSGSRGNIQYF. The CDR3 DNA is TGTGCCAGCTCACCCTCCCGATCTGGGTCGCGAGGGAACATTCAGTACTTC.

The chain uses TRBV11-2 and TRBJ2-5; 7 positions agree with TRBD2. CDR3 length: 15 residues. The junction had 7 bases not matched to a gene; V was cut back by 1 base and J by 5 bases. The germline V gene has CDR1 SGHAT and CDR2 FQNNGV. In DNA form, the CDR3 reads TGTGCCAGCAGCTTAGCCTGGGGAGCGGGGGAGACCCAGTACTTC. As protein: CASSLAWGAGETQYF.

The CDR3 bases are TGTGCCTGGAGCCCAGGTAGCAATCAGCCCCAGCATTTT. Protein product: CAWSPGSNQPQHF. The chain has TRBV30 and TRBJ1-5; D unresolved. Germline V gene data show CDR1 as GTSNPN and CDR2 as SVGIG (reference sequence). The CDR3 spans 13 residues. Trimming removed 3 bases from V and 0 bases from J, with 6 bases in between.

The rearrangement uses TRBV3-1 (or the pseudogene TRBV3-2) and TRBJ2-5; D is unclear. The CDR3 length is 14 residues. The V end lost 3 bases, the J end lost 4 bases, and 12 bases lay between the germline ends. Germline V lookup: CDR1 LGHDT, CDR2 YNNKEL (reference sequence). The CDR3 nucleotides read TGTGCCAGCAGCCACGCTGGGCTCGGAGAGACCCAGTACTTC. It codes for CASSHAGLGETQYF.

The CDR3 is CATSDYRGELFF. CDR3 sequence (DNA): TGTGCCACCAGTGACTACAGGGGGGAACTGTTTTTT. The chain recombines TRBV24-1 with TRBJ1-4; 8 bases line up with TRBD1. This CDR3 contains 12 residues. Germline-derived CDR1 and CDR2 are KGHDR and SFDVKD. With V trimmed by 4 bases and J by 12 bases, 3 bases remained unmatched.

The chain joins TRBV7-9 to TRBJ1-6; D is possibly TRBD1 (5 bases). CDR3 size: 16 residues. Germline V lookup: CDR1 SEHNR, CDR2 FQNEAQ (reference sequence). Trimming pared 5 bases from V and 7 bases from J, leaving 18 bases between. CDR3 in amino acids: CASSPLGRGGNSPLHF. CDR3 nucleotide sequence: TGTGCCAGCAGCCCACTCGGGAGGGGAGGAAATTCACCCCTCCACTTT.